This passage covers 28 T cell receptor delta chains from one sample sequenced in a study of gamma-delta T cells after stem cell transplantation. TCRdb re-identified clones in the RT-PCR reads via CATT. Found here are about 690 delta-chain clones, around 7% of them singletons; the top ten hold about 61%. The sequenced sample was gamma-delta T cells. These TCRs come from a human donor. It is not recorded whose cells these are; they may come from a transplant donor.

This clone was recorded a few times. TCRdb records a much larger clone's protein for this DNA, with a difference at residue 6 that likely arises from a read error; the protein given is the translation of the DNA. The chain uses TRDV2 and TRDJ1; TRDD3 agrees at 12 bases. The ends lost 0 bases at V and 4 bases at J; junction bases unmatched: 17. Per germline, CDR1 GEAIGNYY and CDR2 EKD. The CDR3 spans 20 residues. The CDR3 DNA is TGTGCCTGTGACACCATGACTGGGGGATACCACGACCTGGAAGGCGATAAACTCATCTTT. Translation: CACDTMTGGYHDLEGDKLIF.

This clone was seen a few times. This likely came from a read error, as a far larger clone is one base away. The same CDR3 also results from other DNA sequences found in this sample. V and J are TRDV2 and TRDJ1, with TRDD3 matching over 12 bases. Trimming took 4 bases from V and 0 from J; bases not matched to a gene: 29. The CDR3 extends over 24 amino acids. CDR1 is GEAIGNYY and CDR2 is EKD in the germline V gene. The CDR3 bases are TGTGCCTGTGATACCGCTTACGCCTTTACTGGGGGATACAGCCCGCCGGGAAACACCGATAAACTCATCTTT. It is translated as CACDTAYAFTGGYSPPGNTDKLIF.

There are a few counts of this clone. For this DNA, TCRdb reports the protein of a much larger clone, which diverges at residue 11, most likely from a read error; the protein presented here is translated directly from the DNA. The chain recombines TRDV2 with TRDJ1, with 8 bases aligning to TRDD3. The V and J ends lost 0 bases and 0 bases, in that order; junction bases with no gene match: 8. The length of the CDR3 is 17 residues. Germline values: CDR1 GEAIGNYY, CDR2 EKD. CDR3 protein: CACDTLGETRNTDKLIF. The CDR3 DNA is TGTGCCTGTGACACCCTGGGGGAGACAAGGAACACCGATAAACTCATCTTT.

In its sample, this clone was seen a few times. This DNA's translation and the protein TCRdb lists, from a much larger clone, do not match at residue 15, likely due to a read error; the protein shown is translated from the DNA. The CDR3 region is CALGEPLSQWGYGTSTDKLIF. The CDR3 DNA reads TGTGCTCTTGGGGAACCCCTCAGTCAGTGGGGATACGGGACTAGCACCGATAAACTCATCTTT. The chain joins TRDV1 to TRDJ1; 9 positions agree with TRDD3. V was clipped by 1 base and J by 1 base; unmatched bases: 19. Per the germline V gene, CDR1 is TSWWSYY and CDR2 is QGS. This CDR3 contains 21 residues.

This clone rates as large (0.1 to 1%). This sample also contains other DNA sequences that code for the same CDR3. The CDR3 region is CALCDLTSYLGKRGLIF. As DNA, the CDR3 is TGTGCTCTCTGTGACCTTACTTCCTACTTGGGGAAAAGGGGACTCATCTTT. The chain carries TRDV1 and TRDJ1; TRDD2 matches at 8 bases. V lost 9 bases, J lost 10 bases, and 25 bases stayed unmatched. CDR3 length: 17 amino acids. Germline CDR1 reads TSWWSYY; CDR2 reads QGS.

Worth noting for this clone: It differs at one base from a far larger clone, so likely a read error. Other DNA sequences within the sample encode an identical CDR3. This chain joins TRDV1 and TRDJ1, with D possibly matching TRDD3 (7 bases). Looked up from germline, CDR1 is TSWWSYY and CDR2 is QGS. V was shortened by 3 bases and J by 2 bases, with 31 bases between the two germline ends. The CDR3 spans 21 residues. Here the CDR3 DNA reads TGTGCTCTTGGGGATCCCCTTCCCACGGGGTACTGGGGAATAGGTACCGATAAACTCATCTTT. Translated, it gives CALGDPLPTGYWGIGTDKLIF.

Of note for this clone: The protein held in TCRdb is that of a much larger clone and does not match this DNA's translation at residue 11, likely because of a read error; the protein shown is translated from the DNA. The chain employs TRDV2 and TRDJ1; D assignment may be TRDD2 or TRDD3 (5 bases each). The CDR3 is 15 amino acids. Germline V gives CDR1 GEAIGNYY, CDR2 EKD. The CDR3: CACDTVGTYTNKLIF. CDR3 DNA: TGTGCCTGTGACACTGTGGGGACCTACACCAATAAACTCATCTTT.

This clone is a singleton in its sample. The chain has TRDV2 and TRDJ1; D gene ambiguous. This CDR3 has 15 amino acids. Germline V gene data show CDR1 as GEAIGNYY and CDR2 as EKD. Trimming left V 0 bases short and J 0 bases short, with 10 bases between. CDR3: CACDTVGANTDKLIF. The CDR3 DNA reads as TGTGCCTGTGACACCGTCGGGGCTAACACCGATAAACTCATCTTT.

A few counts support this clone. TCRdb's protein for this DNA is that of a much larger clone and differs from the translation at residue 15, likely a read error; the protein shown is the DNA translation. The rearrangement uses TRDV2 and TRDJ1, with 11 bases identical to TRDD3. The CDR3 consists of 20 residues. CDR1 is GEAIGNYY, CDR2 EKD, per germline. Trimming removed 0 bases from V and 4 bases from J; junction bases left unmatched: 18. The CDR3 DNA reads as TGTGCCTGTGACACCGTTGGTGGGGGATACGTCAATTTGGACATCGATAAACTCATCTTT. It yields the protein CACDTVGGGYVNLDIDKLIF.

Remarks on this clone: Being one base from a much bigger clone, this may be a read error. The chain combines TRDV2 with TRDJ1; D gene uncertain. This CDR3 has 15 amino acids. V was shortened by 3 bases and J by 2 bases, with 15 bases between the two germline ends. Germline lookup yields CDR1 GEAIGNYY and CDR2 EKD. The CDR3 region has the DNA TGTGCCTGTGACCCGATAGCCAAGGGGACCGATAAACTCATCTTT. As protein: CACDPIAKGTDKLIF.

Concerning this clone itself: TCRdb's entry gives the protein of a much larger clone, which mismatches this DNA's translation at residue 14, likely from a read error; the protein reported here is translated from the DNA. The CDR3 bases are TGTGCCTGTGACAAAACCCGATGGGGGATACGCACGGGTGAACTCATCTTT. Encoded protein: CACDKTRWGIRTGELIF. V usage is TRDV2 and J usage is TRDJ1; 11 nucleotides match TRDD3. Germline-derived CDR1 and CDR2 are GEAIGNYY and EKD. With 2 bases clipped from V and 9 bases from J, the junction kept 16 bases outside the gene matches. The CDR3 is 17 amino acids.

Points on this clone: This probably arose from a read error, given a far larger clone one base away. Other DNA sequences within the sample encode an identical CDR3. The chain employs TRDV2 and TRDJ1; 8 bases map to TRDD3. Germline CDR1 is GEAIGNYY and CDR2 is EKD. The CDR3 sequence is 20 residues long. With 0 bases clipped from V and 4 bases from J, the junction kept 21 bases outside the gene matches. The CDR3 region has the DNA TGTGCCTGTGACACCGTGACTGGGGGGTACCACGACCTGGAAGGCGATAAACTCATCTTT. Translated, it gives CACDTVTGGYHDLEGDKLIF.

A word on this clone: TCRdb has a much larger clone's protein, which differs at residue 13 from the translation of this DNA, likely because of a read error; what is shown is the protein translated from the DNA. The same CDR3 can be traced to other DNA sequences in this sample. This chain joins TRDV2 and TRDJ1, with 11 bases identical to TRDD3. Germline V gene sequence: CDR1 GEAIGNYY, CDR2 EKD. The ends lost 2 bases at V and 5 bases at J; junction bases unmatched: 12. The CDR3 extends over 17 amino acids. The CDR3 bases are TGTGCCTGTGACAAAACCCGATGGGGGATACGCACGGATAAACTCATCTTT. This encodes CACDKTRWGIRTDKLIF.

There are a few counts of this clone. The CDR3 DNA reads as TGTGCCTGTGACACACTGGGGGAGTACACCGATAAACTCATCTTT. Amino acid sequence: CACDTLGEYTDKLIF. The chain is built from TRDV2 and TRDJ1; 9 nucleotides match TRDD3. V lost 1 base to trimming and J lost 0 bases; unmatched junction nucleotides: 2. Germline values: CDR1 GEAIGNYY, CDR2 EKD. The CDR3 length is 15 residues.

On this clone: A far larger clone differs by one base, so this is likely a read error. The identical CDR3 is also encoded by other nucleotide sequences in the sample. This chain joins TRDV1 and TRDJ1; D might be TRDD2 or TRDD3, each matching 5 bases. The CDR3 consists of 17 residues. CDR1 is TSWWSYY, CDR2 QGS, per germline. The CDR3 DNA is TGTGCCCTTGGGGAGCCCTCCCCCCGCCTTCGAGGGGATAAACTCATCTTT. As protein: CALGEPSPRLRGDKLIF.

Notes on this clone: The mismatch at residue 9 between this DNA's translation and the TCRdb protein of a much larger clone likely reflects a read error; the protein shown is translated from the DNA. The V and J genes are TRDV2 and TRDJ1, with D perhaps TRDD3 (6 bases). CDR1 and CDR2 (germline): GEAIGNYY, EKD. V dropped 0 bases and J dropped 4 bases, with 29 bases sitting between them. The CDR3 contains 20 residues. CDR3 in DNA: TGTGCCTGTGACACCGTGACTGGGAGATACCACGACCTGGAAGGCGATAAACTCATCTTT. Amino acids: CACDTVTGRYHDLEGDKLIF.

This clone has more than one count but fewer than ten. A far more abundant clone sits one base away, making this likely a read error. At the DNA level, this CDR3 is encoded by other sequences in the same sample as well. V is TRDV2 and J is TRDJ1; TRDD3 aligns across 10 bases. V gave up 7 bases and J gave up 2 bases; unmatched junction bases: 18. This CDR3 is 18 amino acids long. Germline-derived CDR1 and CDR2 are GEAIGNYY and EKD. In DNA form, the CDR3 reads TGTGCCTGCAGCAACCAGCATTCTCAACTGGGGGATACCGATAAACTCATCTTT. This encodes CACSNQHSQLGDTDKLIF.

This clone was recorded a few times. This likely reflects a read error, since a far larger clone is one base away. The chain carries TRDV1 and TRDJ1; D is perhaps TRDD3 (5 bases). Germline V gene lookup returns CDR1 TSWWSYY and CDR2 QGS. The length of the CDR3 is 13 residues. CDR3 amino acids: CAFGEIYTDKLIF. The CDR3 region has the DNA TGTGCTTTTGGGGAGATTTACACCGATAAACTCATCTTT.

This clone has a handful of counts. TCRdb assigns this DNA the protein of a much larger clone, which departs from its translation at residue 9; this likely reflects a read error, and the protein shown comes from translating the DNA. The chain has TRDV1 and TRDJ1; TRDD3 matches at 9 bases. Germline V gene sequence: CDR1 TSWWSYY, CDR2 QGS. The V gene end was trimmed by 6 bases and the J gene end by 1 base; junction bases not matched to a gene: 6. This CDR3 has 15 residues. Here the CDR3 reads CALGGLGDVTDKLIF. Written as DNA, the CDR3 is TGTGCTCTTGGCGGGCTGGGGGATGTCACCGATAAACTCATCTTT.

This clone was seen a few times. TCRdb pairs this DNA with a much larger clone's protein that differs at residue 11, likely a read error; the protein shown was translated from the DNA. V and J are TRDV2 and TRDJ1; 12 bases agree with TRDD3. Germline V lookup: CDR1 GEAIGNYY, CDR2 EKD. This CDR3 comprises 20 residues. Germline trimming cut 0 bases from V and 4 bases from J; bases unmatched to any gene: 17. The CDR3 DNA follows: TGTGCCTGTGACACCGTGACTGGGGGATACCGCGACCTGGAAGGCGATAAACTCATCTTT. It yields the protein CACDTVTGGYRDLEGDKLIF.

This clone is judged large. Other DNA sequences of this sample code for an identical CDR3. The chain employs TRDV1 and TRDJ1, with a tentative D call TRDD2 (5 bases). CDR3 size: 17 residues. Germline-derived CDR1 and CDR2 are TSWWSYY and QGS. V lost 3 bases and J 5 bases, leaving 22 bases between the germline ends. The CDR3 DNA is TGTGCTCTTGGGGAGCCCTCCCCCCGCCTTCGAGGGGATAAACTCATCTTT. Amino acids: CALGEPSPRLRGDKLIF.

The chain joins TRDV2 to TRDJ1; 9 bases match TRDD3. With V trimmed by 0 bases and J by 3 bases, 7 bases remained unmatched. Germline V gene lookup returns CDR1 GEAIGNYY and CDR2 EKD. The CDR3 length is 16 residues. CDR3 nucleotides: TGTGCCTGTGACACCGTTTGGGGGATAGGACCCGATAAACTCATCTTT. The encoded protein is CACDTVWGIGPDKLIF.

Note on this clone: The TCRdb protein, from a much larger clone, departs from this DNA's translation at residue 6, likely by read error; the protein shown derives from the DNA. This chain joins TRDV2 and TRDJ1; 12 nucleotides match TRDD3. The CDR3 extends over 20 amino acids. Germline CDR1 and CDR2: GEAIGNYY and EKD. With V trimmed by 0 bases and J by 4 bases, 17 bases remained unmatched. CDR3 sequence reads: CACDTATGGYHDLEGDKLIF. In nucleotides, the CDR3 is TGTGCCTGTGACACCGCGACTGGGGGATACCACGACCTGGAAGGCGATAAACTCATCTTT.

On this clone itself: TCRdb's entry gives the protein of a much larger clone, which mismatches this DNA's translation at residue 7, likely from a read error; the protein reported here is translated from the DNA. The V gene is TRDV2, the J gene TRDJ1, with TRDD3 matching 10 bases. The CDR3 runs to 19 residues. Germline V lookup: CDR1 GEAIGNYY, CDR2 EKD. The junction had 16 bases not matched to a gene; V was cut back by 3 bases and J by 1 base. The CDR3 region is CACDDMPTGGLARTDKLIF. The CDR3 DNA follows: TGTGCCTGTGACGACATGCCTACTGGGGGATTGGCCCGCACCGATAAACTCATCTTT.

This clone appeared a few times. The amino acid sequence in TCRdb belongs to a much larger clone and departs from this DNA's translation at residue 13, likely a sequencing read error; the sequence shown is translated from the DNA. The chain joins TRDV2 to TRDJ1; 9 bases align to TRDD3. This CDR3 contains 15 residues. The germline CDR1 and CDR2 sequences are GEAIGNYY and EKD. The CDR3 nucleotides read TGTGCCTGTGAGCCACTGGGGGAGTACACCGATAAACACATCTTT. Its translation: CACEPLGEYTDKHIF.

Regarding this clone: A far larger clone is a single base away, which makes a read error likely. The chain joins TRDV2 to TRDJ1, with a weak D call TRDD3 (6 bases). The CDR3 runs 18 residues. Germline V gene sequence: CDR1 GEAIGNYY, CDR2 EKD. V lost 0 bases to trimming and J lost 1 base, with 20 bases between them. CDR3 in DNA: TGTGCCTGTGACACCGTCCGGGATAAGAGGATGTGCACCGATAAACTCATCTTT. Protein: CACDTVRDKRMCTDKLIF.

With regard to this clone: With only one base between it and a far larger clone, this is likely a read error. The V gene is TRDV2, the J gene TRDJ1; a possible D gene is TRDD3 (6 bases). Trimming took 0 bases from V and 0 from J, leaving 37 bases between them. CDR3 length: 24 amino acids. Germline V gives CDR1 GEAIGNYY, CDR2 EKD. This CDR3 reads CACDTAYAFTGRYSPPGNTDKLIF. The CDR3 DNA reads as TGTGCCTGTGACACCGCTTACGCCTTTACTGGGAGATACAGCCCGCCGGGAAACACCGATAAACTCATCTTT.

A few counts support this clone. The rearrangement uses TRDV3 and TRDJ1; the match to TRDD3 covers 9 bases. The CDR3 extends over 14 amino acids. CDR1 and CDR2 from the germline V gene are TVYSNPD and GDNSRS (reference sequence). Unmatched junction bases numbered 10, after V lost 5 bases and J lost 3 bases. The CDR3 reads CATSLLGDSDKLIF. CDR3 sequence (DNA): TGTGCCACCAGCCTTCTGGGGGATTCCGATAAACTCATCTTT. Full variable domain (remainder filled in from reference TRDV3 and TRDJ1): CDKVTQSSPDQTVASGSEVVLLCTYDTVYSNPDLFWYRIRPDYSFQFVFYGDNSRSEGADFTQGRFSVKHILTQKAFHLVISPVRTEDSATYYCATSLLGDSDKLIFGKGTRVTVEP.